The T cell receptor beta chain described here comes from a study of T cells expressing NK-cell markers. TCRdb re-called the 5' RACE reads, yielding one record per CDR3 amino acid sequence without DNA. The record lists 350,000 to 400,000 distinct CDR3 sequences, of which the ten most abundant hold around 10%. The CDR3 extends over 15 amino acids. Germline CDR1 LNHDA, CDR2 SQIVND (reference sequence). Sequencing was performed on blood T cells: a sorted CD56 or NKG2C T cell subset, CD4+ or CD8+ T cells, or bulk PBMC T cells (not recorded which). This chain joins TRBV19 and TRBJ1-5; the D gene TCRdb calls, TRBD1, cannot be checked with no DNA. This TCR derives from a woman in her forties or fifties in good health. The CDR3 here is CASRTPRGNNQPQHF. Full variable domain (outside the CDR3, taken from reference TRBV19 and TRBJ1-5): DGGITQSPKYLFRKEGQNVTLSCEQNLNHDAMYWYRQDPGQGLRLIYYSQIVNDFQKGDIAEGYSVSREKKESFPLTVTSAQKNPTAFYLCASRTPRGNNQPQHFGDGTRLSIL.